Detailed here is one T cell receptor beta chain. What it binds is unknown. The data were taken from a study of T-cell memory formation after mild COVID-19. Study-level points and caveats: Several responding clones turned up in pre-infection memory, indicating that cross-reactive memory may have taken part.

TCRdb reprocessed the 5' RACE reads via MiXCR and lists one record per CDR3 protein. The sample records hundreds of thousands of distinct CDR3 sequences, less than 20% being singletons. V was pared by 1 base and J by 5 bases, with 6 bases between. This CDR3 comprises 12 residues. Per germline, CDR1 SGHDT and CDR2 YYEEEE. This TCR was recovered from a young man who had mild COVID-19 (a few samples of this study predate the infection). Cell type and time point are not known. Sequencing input: PBMCs or a T cell subset sorted from them (not recorded which). The chain recombines TRBV5-6 with TRBJ2-5, with D unclear. The chain's CDR3 is CASSLIGETQYF. DNA of the CDR3: TGTGCCAGCAGCTTGATTGGCGAGACCCAGTACTTC. The whole variable domain, remainder taken from reference TRBV5-6 and TRBJ2-5, is DAGVTQSPTHLIKTRGQQVTLRCSPKSGHDTVSWYQQALGQGPQFIFQYYEEEERQRGNFPDRFSGHQFPNYSSELNVNALLLGDSALYLCASSLIGETQYFGPGTRLLVL.